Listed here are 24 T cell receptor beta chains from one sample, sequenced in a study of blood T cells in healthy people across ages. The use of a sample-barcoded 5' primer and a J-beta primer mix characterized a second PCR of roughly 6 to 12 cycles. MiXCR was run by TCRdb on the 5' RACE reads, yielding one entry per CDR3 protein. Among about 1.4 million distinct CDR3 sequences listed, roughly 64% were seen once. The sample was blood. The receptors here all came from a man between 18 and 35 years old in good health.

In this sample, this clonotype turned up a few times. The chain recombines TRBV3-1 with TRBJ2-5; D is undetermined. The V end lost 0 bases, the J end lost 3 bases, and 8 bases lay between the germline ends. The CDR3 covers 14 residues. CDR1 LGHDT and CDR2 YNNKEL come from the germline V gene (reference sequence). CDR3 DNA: TGTGCCAGCAGCCAAGACCGACCAGAAGAGACCCAGTACTTC. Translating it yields CASSQDRPEETQYF.

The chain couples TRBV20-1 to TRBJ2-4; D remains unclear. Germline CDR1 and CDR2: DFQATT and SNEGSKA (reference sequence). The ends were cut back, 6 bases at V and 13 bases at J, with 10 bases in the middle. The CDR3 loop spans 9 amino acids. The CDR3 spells CSALEEQYF. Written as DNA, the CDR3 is TGCAGTGCGCTCGAAGAGCAGTACTTC.

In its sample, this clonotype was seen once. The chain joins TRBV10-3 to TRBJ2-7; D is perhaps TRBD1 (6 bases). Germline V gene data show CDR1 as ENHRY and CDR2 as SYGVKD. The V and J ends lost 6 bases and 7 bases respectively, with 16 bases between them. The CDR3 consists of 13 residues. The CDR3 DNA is TGTGCCATCAGGGGCAGGGGATCGGATGAGCAGTACTTC. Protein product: CAIRGRGSDEQYF.

The chain's CDR3 is CASSYRTSGRTHSTLDTQYF. In DNA, the CDR3 is TGTGCCAGCAGCTACCGGACTAGCGGGAGGACCCATTCTACCCTCGATACGCAGTATTTT. This sequence joins TRBV7-8 and TRBJ2-3; the match to TRBD2 covers 14 bases. V lost 4 bases to trimming and J lost 6 bases; unmatched junction nucleotides: 18. Germline V gives CDR1 SGHVS, CDR2 FQNEAQ. This CDR3 has 20 amino acids.

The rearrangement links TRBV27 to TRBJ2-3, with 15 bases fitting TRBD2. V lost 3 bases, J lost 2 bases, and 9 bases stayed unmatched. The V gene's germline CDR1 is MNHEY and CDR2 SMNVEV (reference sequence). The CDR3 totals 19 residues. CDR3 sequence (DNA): TGTGCCAGCAGTTTCTCGCCGGGACTAGCGGGGGGTTTCACAGATACGCAGTATTTT. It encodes CASSFSPGLAGGFTDTQYF.

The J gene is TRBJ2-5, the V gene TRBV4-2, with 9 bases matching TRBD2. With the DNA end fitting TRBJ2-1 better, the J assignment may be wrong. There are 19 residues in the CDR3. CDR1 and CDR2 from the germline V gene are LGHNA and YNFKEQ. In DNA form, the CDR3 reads TGTGCCAGCAGCCAAGAGCCTCCCCCTGCGGGAGGGTTCCAAGAGACCCAGTTCTTC. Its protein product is CASSQEPPPAGGFQETQFF.

The CDR3 bases are TGTGCCAGCAGCTCCGGGACAGGGTATAATTCACCCCTCCACTTT. This gives the protein CASSSGTGYNSPLHF. The V call is TRBV7-2, the J call TRBJ1-6; the match to TRBD1 covers 9 bases. Germline V CDR1 and CDR2: SGHTA, FQGNSA. The CDR3 consists of 15 residues. Trimming cost V 4 bases and J 4 bases; bases outside gene matches: 2.

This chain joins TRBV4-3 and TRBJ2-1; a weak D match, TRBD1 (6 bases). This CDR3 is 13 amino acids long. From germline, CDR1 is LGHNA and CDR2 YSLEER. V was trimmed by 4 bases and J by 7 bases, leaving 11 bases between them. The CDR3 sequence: CASSLRRGNEQFF. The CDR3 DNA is TGCGCCAGCAGCCTACGAAGGGGGAATGAGCAGTTCTTC.

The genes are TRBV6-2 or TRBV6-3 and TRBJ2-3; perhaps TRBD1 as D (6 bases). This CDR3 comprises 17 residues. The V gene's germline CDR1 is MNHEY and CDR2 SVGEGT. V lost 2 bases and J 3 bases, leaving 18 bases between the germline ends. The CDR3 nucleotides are TGTGCCAGCAGTTACCCCTTTACTGGGGACAAAACAGATACGCAGTATTTT. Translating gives CASSYPFTGDKTDTQYF.

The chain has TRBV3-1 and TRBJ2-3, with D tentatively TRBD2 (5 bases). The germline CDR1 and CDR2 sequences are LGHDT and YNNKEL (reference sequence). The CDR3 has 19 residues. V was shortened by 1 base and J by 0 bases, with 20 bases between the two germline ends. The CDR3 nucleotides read TGTGCCAGCAGCCAAGCACCCACCGGACTCACGGCTAGCACAGATACGCAGTATTTT. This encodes CASSQAPTGLTASTDTQYF.

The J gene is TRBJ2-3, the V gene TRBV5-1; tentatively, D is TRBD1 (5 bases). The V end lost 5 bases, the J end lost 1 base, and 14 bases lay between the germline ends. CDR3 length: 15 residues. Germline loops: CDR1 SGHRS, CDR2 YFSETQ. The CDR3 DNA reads TGCGCCAGCAGGGGCCTGGACACCGGCACAGATACGCAGTATTTT. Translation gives CASRGLDTGTDTQYF.

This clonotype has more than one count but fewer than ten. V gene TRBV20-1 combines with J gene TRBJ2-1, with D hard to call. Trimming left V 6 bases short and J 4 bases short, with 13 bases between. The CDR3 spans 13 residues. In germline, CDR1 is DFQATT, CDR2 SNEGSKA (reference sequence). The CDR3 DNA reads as TGCAGTGCAATAGCTTCCACTTACAATGAGCAGTTCTTC. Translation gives CSAIASTYNEQFF.

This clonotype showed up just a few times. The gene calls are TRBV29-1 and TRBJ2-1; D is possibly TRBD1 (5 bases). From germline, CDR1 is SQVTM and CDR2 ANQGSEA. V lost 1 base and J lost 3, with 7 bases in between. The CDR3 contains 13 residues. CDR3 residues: CSVEGTRYNEQFF. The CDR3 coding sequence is TGCAGCGTTGAAGGGACACGCTACAATGAGCAGTTCTTC.

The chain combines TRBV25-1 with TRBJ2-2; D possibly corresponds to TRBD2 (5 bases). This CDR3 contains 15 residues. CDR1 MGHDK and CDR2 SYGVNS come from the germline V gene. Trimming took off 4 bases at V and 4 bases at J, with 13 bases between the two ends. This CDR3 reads CASSAERVGTGELFF. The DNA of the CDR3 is TGTGCCAGCAGTGCTGAGAGGGTCGGCACCGGGGAGCTGTTTTTT. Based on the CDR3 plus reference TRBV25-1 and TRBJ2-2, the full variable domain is EADIYQTPRYLVIGTGKKITLECSQTMGHDKMYWYQQDPGMELHLIHYSYGVNSTEKGDLSSESTVSRIRTEHFPLTLESARPSHTSQYLCASSAERVGTGELFFGEGSRLTVL.

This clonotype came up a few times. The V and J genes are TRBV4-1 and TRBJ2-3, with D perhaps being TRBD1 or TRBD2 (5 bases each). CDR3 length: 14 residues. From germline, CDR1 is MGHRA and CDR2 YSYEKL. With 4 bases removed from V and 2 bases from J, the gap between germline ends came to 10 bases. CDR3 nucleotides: TGCGCCAGCAGCCCCAGGGAGAACACAGATACGCAGTATTTT. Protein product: CASSPRENTDTQYF.

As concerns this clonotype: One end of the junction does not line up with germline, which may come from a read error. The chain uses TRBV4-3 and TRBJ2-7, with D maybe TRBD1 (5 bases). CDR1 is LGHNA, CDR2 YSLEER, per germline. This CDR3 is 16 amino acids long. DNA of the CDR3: TGCGCCAGCGGCCAAGCTGATACAGGCGACCTCGGGGAGCAGTACTTC. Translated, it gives CASGQADTGDLGEQYF.

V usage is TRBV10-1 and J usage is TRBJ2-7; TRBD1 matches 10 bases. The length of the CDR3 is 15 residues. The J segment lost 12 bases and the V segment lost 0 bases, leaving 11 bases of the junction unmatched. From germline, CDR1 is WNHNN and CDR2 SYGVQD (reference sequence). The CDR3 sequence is CASSESGTGAGQTYF. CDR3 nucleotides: TGCGCCAGCAGTGAGTCGGGGACAGGGGCCGGCCAAACGTACTTC.

DNA for the CDR3: TGTGCCAGCAGCCAAGATATTTCTAGCGGGAGTCTTGAGCAGTTCTTC. This encodes CASSQDISSGSLEQFF. The J gene is TRBJ2-1, the V gene TRBV3-1; TRBD2 agrees at 10 bases. Germline lookup yields CDR1 LGHDT and CDR2 YNNKEL (reference sequence). Trimming removed 0 bases from V and 9 bases from J; junction bases left unmatched: 8. CDR3 length equals 16 residues.

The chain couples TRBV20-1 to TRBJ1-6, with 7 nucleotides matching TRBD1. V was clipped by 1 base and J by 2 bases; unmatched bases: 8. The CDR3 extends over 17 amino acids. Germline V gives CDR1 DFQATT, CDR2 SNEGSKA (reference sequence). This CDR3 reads CSARVGTAPPYNSPLHF. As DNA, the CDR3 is TGCAGTGCTAGAGTGGGGACAGCTCCCCCCTATAATTCACCCCTCCACTTT.

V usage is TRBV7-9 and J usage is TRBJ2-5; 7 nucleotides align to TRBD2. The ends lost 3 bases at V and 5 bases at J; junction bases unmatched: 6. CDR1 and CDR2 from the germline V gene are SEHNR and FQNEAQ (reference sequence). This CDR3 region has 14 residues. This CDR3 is CASSFPGLPETQYF. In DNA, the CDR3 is TGTGCCAGCAGCTTCCCGGGACTACCCGAGACCCAGTACTTC.

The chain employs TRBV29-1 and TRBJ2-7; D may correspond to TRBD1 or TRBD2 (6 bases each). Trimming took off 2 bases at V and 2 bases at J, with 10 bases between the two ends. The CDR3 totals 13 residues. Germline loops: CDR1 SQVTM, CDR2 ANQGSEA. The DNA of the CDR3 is TGCAGCGTTGAATCGGGGGACACCTACGAGCAGTACTTC. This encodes CSVESGDTYEQYF.

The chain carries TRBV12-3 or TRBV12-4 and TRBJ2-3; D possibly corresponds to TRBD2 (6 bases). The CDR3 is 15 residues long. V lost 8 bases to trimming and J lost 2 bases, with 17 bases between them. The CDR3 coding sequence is TGTGCCAGCTCCTCGGGGCGGGATCTCACAGATACGCAGTATTTT. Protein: CASSSGRDLTDTQYF.

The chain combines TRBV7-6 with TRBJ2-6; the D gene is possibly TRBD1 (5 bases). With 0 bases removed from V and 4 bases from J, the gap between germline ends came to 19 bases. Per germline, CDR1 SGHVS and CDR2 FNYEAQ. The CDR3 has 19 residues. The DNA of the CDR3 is TGTGCCAGCAGCTTAGCGCTCGGCAGGGCCGGCGCGGGGGCCAACGTCCTGACTTTC. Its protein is CASSLALGRAGAGANVLTF.

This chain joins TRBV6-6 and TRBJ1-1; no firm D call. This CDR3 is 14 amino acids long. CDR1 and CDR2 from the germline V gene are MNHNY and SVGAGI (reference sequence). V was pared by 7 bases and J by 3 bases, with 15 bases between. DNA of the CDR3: TGTGCCAGCACCCACCCGGGTGGGTACACTGAAGCTTTCTTT. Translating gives CASTHPGGYTEAFF.